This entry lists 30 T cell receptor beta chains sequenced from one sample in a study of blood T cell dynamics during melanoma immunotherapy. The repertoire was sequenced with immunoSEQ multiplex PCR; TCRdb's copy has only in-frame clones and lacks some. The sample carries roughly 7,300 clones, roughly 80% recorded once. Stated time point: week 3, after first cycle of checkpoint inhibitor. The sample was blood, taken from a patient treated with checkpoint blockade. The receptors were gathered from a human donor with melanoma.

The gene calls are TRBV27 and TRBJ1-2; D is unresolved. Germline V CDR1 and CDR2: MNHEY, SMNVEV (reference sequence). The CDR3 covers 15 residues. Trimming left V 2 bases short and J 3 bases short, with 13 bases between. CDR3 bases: TGTGCCAGCAGTTTAAGGAGGTCTCTGTACTATGGCTACACCTTC. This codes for CASSLRRSLYYGYTF.

CDR3 coding DNA: TGCGCCAGCAGCACCAATAGGGGGCGCGATGGCTACACCTTC. Translating gives CASSTNRGRDGYTF. The genes are TRBV5-1 and TRBJ1-2; the match to TRBD1 covers 7 bases. V was clipped by 4 bases and J by 6 bases; unmatched bases: 9. This CDR3 contains 14 residues. Per the germline V gene, CDR1 is SGHRS and CDR2 is YFSETQ.

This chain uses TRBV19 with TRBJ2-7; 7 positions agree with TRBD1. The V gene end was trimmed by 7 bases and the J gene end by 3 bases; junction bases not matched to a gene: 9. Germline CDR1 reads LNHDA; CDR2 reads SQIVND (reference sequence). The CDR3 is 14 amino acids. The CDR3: CASNSGQDVYEQYF. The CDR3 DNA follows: TGTGCCAGTAACTCCGGACAGGACGTCTACGAGCAGTACTTC.

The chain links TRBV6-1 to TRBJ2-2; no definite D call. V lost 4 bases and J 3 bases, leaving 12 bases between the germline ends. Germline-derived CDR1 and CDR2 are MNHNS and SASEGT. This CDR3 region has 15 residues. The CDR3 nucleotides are TGTGCCAGCAGTGGAGTTGGAAGATACACCGGGGAGCTGTTTTTT. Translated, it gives CASSGVGRYTGELFF.

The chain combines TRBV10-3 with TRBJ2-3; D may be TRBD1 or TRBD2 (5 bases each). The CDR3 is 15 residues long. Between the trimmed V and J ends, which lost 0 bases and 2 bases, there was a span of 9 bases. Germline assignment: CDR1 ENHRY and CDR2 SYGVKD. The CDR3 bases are TGTGCCATCAGTGAGTCTGGGACCGCCACAGATACGCAGTATTTT. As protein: CAISESGTATDTQYF.

This chain's CDR3 is CASSQGTGDSPLHF. The CDR3 nucleotides read TGTGCCAGCAGCCAGGGGACAGGGGATTCACCCCTCCACTTT. The rearrangement links TRBV4-2 to TRBJ1-6; TRBD1 matches 10 bases. Germline CDR1 is LGHNA and CDR2 is YNFKEQ. V was clipped by 3 bases and J by 8 bases; unmatched bases: 1. This CDR3 contains 14 residues.

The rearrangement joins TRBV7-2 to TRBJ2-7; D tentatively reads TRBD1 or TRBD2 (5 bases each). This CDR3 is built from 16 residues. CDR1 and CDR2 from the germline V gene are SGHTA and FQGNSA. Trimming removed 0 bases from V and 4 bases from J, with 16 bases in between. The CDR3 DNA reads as TGTGCCAGCAGCTTAGCGCCTGCAGGGTCGGGATACGAGCAGTACTTC. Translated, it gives CASSLAPAGSGYEQYF.

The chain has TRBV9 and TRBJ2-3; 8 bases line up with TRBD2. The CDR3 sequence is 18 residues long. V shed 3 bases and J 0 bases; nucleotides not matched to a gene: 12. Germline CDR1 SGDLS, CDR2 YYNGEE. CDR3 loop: CASSGPQRGTASTDTQYF. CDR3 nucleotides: TGTGCCAGCAGCGGCCCCCAGCGGGGGACCGCTAGCACAGATACGCAGTATTTT.

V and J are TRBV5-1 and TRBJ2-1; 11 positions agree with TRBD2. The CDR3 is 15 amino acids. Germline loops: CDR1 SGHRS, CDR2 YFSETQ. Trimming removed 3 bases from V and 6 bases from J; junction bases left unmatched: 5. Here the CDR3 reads CASSSLAGGLNEQFF. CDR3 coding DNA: TGCGCCAGCAGCTCCCTAGCGGGGGGTCTCAATGAGCAGTTCTTC. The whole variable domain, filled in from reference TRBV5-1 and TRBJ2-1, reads KAGVTQTPRYLIKTRGQQVTLSCSPISGHRSVSWYQQTPGQGLQFLFEYFSETQRNKGNFPGRFSGRQFSNSRSEMNVSTLELGDSALYLCASSSLAGGLNEQFFGPGTRLTVL.

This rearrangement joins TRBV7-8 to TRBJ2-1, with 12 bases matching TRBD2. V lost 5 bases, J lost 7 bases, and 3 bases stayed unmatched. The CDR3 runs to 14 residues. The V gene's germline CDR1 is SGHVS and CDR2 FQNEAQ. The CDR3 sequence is CASSRTSGGNEQFF. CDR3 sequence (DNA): TGTGCCAGCAGCCGAACTAGCGGGGGGAATGAGCAGTTCTTC.

The CDR3 reads CSVQGTDNQPQHF. The CDR3 DNA is TGCAGCGTTCAGGGGACAGATAATCAGCCCCAGCATTTT. The chain employs TRBV29-1 and TRBJ1-5; TRBD1 aligns across 7 bases. Germline CDR1 and CDR2: SQVTM and ANQGSEA. The CDR3 totals 13 residues. V gave up 5 bases and J gave up 4 bases; unmatched junction bases: 5.

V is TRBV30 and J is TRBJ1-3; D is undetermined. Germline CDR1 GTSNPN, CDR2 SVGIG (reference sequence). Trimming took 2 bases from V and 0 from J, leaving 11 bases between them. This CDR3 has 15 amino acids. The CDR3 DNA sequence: TGTGCCTGGAGTCTGACGTCGAACTCTGGAAACACCATATATTTT. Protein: CAWSLTSNSGNTIYF.

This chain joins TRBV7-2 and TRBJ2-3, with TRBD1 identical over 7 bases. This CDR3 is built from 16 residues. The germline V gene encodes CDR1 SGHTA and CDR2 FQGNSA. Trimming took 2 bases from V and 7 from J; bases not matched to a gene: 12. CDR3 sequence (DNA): TGTGCCAGCAGCTTAACACAGGGGCTCAATTCTCATACGCAGTATTTT. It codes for CASSLTQGLNSHTQYF.

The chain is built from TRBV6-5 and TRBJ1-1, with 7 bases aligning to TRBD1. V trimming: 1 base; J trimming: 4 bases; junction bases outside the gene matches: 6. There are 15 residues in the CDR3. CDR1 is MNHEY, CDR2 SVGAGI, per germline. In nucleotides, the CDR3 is TGTGCCAGCAGTTACTTTAAGCAGGGGGGCACTGAAGCTTTCTTT. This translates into CASSYFKQGGTEAFF.

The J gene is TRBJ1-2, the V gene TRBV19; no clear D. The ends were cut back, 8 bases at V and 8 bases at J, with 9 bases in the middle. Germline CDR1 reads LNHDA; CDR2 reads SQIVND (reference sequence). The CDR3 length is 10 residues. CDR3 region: CASGRGGYTF. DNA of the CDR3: TGTGCCAGTGGACGGGGAGGCTACACCTTC.

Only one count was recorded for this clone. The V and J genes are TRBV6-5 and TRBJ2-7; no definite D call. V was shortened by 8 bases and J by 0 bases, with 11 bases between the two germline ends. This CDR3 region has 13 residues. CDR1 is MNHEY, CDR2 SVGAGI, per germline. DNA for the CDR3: TGTGCCAGCGTCGGACCGAGCTCCTACGAGCAGTACTTC. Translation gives CASVGPSSYEQYF.

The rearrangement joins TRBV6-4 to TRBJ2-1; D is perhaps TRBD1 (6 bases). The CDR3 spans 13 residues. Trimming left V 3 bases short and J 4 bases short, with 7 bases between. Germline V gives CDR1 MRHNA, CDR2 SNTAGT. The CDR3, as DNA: TGTGCCAGCAGTGAGGACAGATACAATGAGCAGTTCTTC. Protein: CASSEDRYNEQFF.

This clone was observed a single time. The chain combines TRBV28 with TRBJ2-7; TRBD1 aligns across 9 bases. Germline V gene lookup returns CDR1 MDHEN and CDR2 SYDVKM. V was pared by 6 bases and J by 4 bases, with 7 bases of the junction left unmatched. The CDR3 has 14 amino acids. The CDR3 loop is CASSRDRAGYEQYF. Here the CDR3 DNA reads TGTGCCAGCAGCCGGGACAGGGCTGGGTACGAGCAGTACTTC.

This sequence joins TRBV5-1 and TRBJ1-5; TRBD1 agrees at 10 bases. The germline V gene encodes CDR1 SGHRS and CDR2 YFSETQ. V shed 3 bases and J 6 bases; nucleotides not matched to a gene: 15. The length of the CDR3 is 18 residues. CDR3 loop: CASSCMGTGVEATQPQHF. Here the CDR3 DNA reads TGCGCCAGCAGCTGTATGGGGACAGGGGTTGAAGCGACTCAGCCCCAGCATTTT.

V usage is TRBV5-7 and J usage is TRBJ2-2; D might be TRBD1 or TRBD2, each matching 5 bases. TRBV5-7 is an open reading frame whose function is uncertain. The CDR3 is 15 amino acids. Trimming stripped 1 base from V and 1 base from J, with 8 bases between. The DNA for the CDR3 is TGTGCCAGCAGCTTGTTTGGGGGGAACACCGGGGAGCTGTTTTTT. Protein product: CASSLFGGNTGELFF.

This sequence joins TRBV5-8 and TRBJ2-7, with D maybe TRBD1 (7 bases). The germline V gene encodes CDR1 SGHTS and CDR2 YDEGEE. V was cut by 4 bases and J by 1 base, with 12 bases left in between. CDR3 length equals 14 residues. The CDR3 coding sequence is TGTGCCAGCAGCGGCGGGGACAGTTCCTACGAGCAGTACTTC. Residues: CASSGGDSSYEQYF. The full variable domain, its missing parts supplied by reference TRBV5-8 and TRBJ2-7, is EAGVTQSPTHLIKTRGQQATLRCSPISGHTSVYWYQQALGLGLQFLLWYDEGEERNRGNFPPRFSGRQFPNYSSELNVNALELEDSALYLCASSGGDSSYEQYFGPGTRLTVT.

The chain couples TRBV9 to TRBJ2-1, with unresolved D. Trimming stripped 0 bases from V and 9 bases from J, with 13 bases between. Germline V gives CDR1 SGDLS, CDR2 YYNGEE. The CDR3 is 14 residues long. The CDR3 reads CASSVVSSVGEQFF. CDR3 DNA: TGTGCCAGCAGCGTAGTCTCCAGCGTCGGTGAGCAGTTCTTC.

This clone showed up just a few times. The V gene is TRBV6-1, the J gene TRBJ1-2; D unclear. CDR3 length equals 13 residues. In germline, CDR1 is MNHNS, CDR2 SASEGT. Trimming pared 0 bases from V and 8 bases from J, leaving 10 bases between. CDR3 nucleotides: TGTGCCAGCAGTGAAGCCGCACTTCGCGGCTACACCTTC. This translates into CASSEAALRGYTF.

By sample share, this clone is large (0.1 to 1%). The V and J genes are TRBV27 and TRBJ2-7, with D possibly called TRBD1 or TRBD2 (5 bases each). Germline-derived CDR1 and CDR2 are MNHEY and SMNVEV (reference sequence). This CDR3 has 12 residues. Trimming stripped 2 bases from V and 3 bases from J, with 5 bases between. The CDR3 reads CASSLGGYEQYF. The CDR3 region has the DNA TGTGCCAGCAGTTTAGGGGGCTACGAGCAGTACTTC.

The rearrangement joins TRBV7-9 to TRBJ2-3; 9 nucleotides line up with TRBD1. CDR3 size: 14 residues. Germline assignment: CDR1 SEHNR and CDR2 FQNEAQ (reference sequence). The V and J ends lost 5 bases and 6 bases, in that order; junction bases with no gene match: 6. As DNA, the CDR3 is TGTGCCAGCAGCCTCGCGACAGGGGGGGATACGCAGTATTTT. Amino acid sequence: CASSLATGGDTQYF.

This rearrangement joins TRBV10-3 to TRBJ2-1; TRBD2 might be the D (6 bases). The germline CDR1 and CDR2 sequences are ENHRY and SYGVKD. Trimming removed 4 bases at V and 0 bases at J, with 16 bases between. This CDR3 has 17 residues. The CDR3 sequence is CAISARAGSSSYNEQFF. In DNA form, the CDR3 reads TGTGCCATCAGTGCCCGCGCGGGGTCTAGCTCCTACAATGAGCAGTTCTTC.

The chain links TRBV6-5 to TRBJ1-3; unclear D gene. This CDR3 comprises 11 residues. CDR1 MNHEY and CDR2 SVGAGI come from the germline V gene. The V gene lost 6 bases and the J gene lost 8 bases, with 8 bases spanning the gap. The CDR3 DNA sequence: TGTGCCAGCAGCCCCATGGACACCATATATTTT. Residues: CASSPMDTIYF.

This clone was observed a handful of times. CDR3 residues: CASSYPGELFF. CDR3 coding DNA: TGTGCCAGCAGTTACCCCGGGGAGCTGTTTTTT. The rearrangement joins TRBV6-5 to TRBJ2-2; no reliable D call. V lost 2 bases, J lost 6 bases, and 1 base lay in between. Germline CDR1 reads MNHEY; CDR2 reads SVGAGI. The CDR3 is 11 amino acids.

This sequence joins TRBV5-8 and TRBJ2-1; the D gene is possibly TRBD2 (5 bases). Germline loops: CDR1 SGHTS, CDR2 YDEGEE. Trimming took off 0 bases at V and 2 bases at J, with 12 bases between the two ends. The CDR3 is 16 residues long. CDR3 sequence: CASSLEVIGAYNEQFF. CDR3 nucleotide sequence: TGTGCCAGCAGCTTGGAGGTAATCGGGGCCTACAATGAGCAGTTCTTC. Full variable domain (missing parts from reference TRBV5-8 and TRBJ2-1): EAGVTQSPTHLIKTRGQQATLRCSPISGHTSVYWYQQALGLGLQFLLWYDEGEERNRGNFPPRFSGRQFPNYSSELNVNALELEDSALYLCASSLEVIGAYNEQFFGPGTRLTVL.

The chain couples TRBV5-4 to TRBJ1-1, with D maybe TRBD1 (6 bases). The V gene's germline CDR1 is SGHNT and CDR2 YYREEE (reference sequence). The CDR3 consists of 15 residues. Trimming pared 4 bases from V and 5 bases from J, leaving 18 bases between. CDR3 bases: TGTGCCAGCAGCCTAACTACAGGGTTGGGGACTGAAGCTTTCTTT. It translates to CASSLTTGLGTEAFF.